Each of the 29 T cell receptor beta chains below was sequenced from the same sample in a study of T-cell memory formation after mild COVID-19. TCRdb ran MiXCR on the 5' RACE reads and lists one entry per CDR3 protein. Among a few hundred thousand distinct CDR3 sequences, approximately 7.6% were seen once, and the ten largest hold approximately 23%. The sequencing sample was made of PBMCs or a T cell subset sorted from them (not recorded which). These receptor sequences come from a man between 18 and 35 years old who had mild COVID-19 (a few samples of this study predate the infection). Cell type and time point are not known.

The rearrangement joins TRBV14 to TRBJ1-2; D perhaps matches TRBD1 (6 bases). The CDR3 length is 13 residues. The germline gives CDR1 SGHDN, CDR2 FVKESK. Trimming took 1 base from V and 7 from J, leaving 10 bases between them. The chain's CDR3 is CASSQVTGFGYTF. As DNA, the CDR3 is TGTGCCAGCAGCCAAGTAACAGGGTTTGGCTACACCTTC.

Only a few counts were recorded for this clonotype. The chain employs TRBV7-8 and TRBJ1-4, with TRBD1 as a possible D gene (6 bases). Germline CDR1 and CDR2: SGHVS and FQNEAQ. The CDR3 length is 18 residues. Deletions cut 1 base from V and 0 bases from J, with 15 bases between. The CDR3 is CASSLGGQTFATNEKLFF. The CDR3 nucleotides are TGTGCCAGCAGCTTAGGAGGACAGACCTTTGCAACTAATGAAAAACTGTTTTTT.

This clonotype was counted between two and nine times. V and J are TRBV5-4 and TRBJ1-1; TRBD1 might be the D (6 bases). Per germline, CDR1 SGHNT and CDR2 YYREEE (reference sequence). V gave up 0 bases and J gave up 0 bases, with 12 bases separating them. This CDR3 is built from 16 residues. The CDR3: CASSLDRDTMNTEAFF. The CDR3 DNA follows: TGTGCCAGCAGCTTGGACCGGGACACCATGAACACTGAAGCTTTCTTT.

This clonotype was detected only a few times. The CDR3, as DNA: TGTGCCAGCAGTTACTCGCTGGGGAATTGGGACGAGCAGTACTTC. Residues: CASSYSLGNWDEQYF. The genes are TRBV6-5 and TRBJ2-7, with D hard to call. The CDR3 length is 15 residues. Germline CDR1 MNHEY, CDR2 SVGAGI. V was shortened by 0 bases and J by 5 bases, with 14 bases between the two germline ends.

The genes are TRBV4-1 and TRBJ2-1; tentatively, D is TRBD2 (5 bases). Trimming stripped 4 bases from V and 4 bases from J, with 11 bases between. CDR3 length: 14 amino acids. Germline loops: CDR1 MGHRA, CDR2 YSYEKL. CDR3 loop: CASSPKSGYNEQFF. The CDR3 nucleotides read TGCGCCAGCAGCCCAAAAAGCGGTTACAATGAGCAGTTCTTC.

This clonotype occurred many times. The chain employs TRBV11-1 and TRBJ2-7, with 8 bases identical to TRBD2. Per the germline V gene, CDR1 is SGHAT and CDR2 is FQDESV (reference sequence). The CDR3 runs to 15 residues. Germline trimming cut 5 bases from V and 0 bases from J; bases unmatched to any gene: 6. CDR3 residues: CASSQTSGPSYEQYF. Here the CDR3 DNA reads TGTGCCAGCAGCCAAACTAGCGGCCCCTCCTACGAGCAGTACTTC.

The CDR3 loop reads CASSFVRIAGYNEQFF. In nucleotides, the CDR3 is TGTGCCAGCAGCTTCGTGCGGATAGCGGGGTACAATGAGCAGTTCTTC. The genes are TRBV11-2 and TRBJ2-1, with 8 bases fitting TRBD2. V lost 3 bases to trimming and J lost 4 bases; unmatched junction nucleotides: 8. The CDR3 is 16 amino acids. The germline gives CDR1 SGHAT, CDR2 FQNNGV. The full variable domain, its missing parts supplied by reference TRBV11-2 and TRBJ2-1, is EAGVAQSPRYKIIEKRQSVAFWCNPISGHATLYWYQQILGQGPKLLIQFQNNGVVDDSQLPKDRFSAERLKGVDSTLKIQPAKLEDSAVYLCASSFVRIAGYNEQFFGPGTRLTVL.

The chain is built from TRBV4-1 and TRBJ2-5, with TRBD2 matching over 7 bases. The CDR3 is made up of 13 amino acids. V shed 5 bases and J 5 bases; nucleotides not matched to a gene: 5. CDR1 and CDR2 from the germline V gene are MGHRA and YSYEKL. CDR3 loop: CASSGLDGETQYF. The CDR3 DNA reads TGCGCCAGCAGCGGACTAGATGGCGAGACCCAGTACTTC.

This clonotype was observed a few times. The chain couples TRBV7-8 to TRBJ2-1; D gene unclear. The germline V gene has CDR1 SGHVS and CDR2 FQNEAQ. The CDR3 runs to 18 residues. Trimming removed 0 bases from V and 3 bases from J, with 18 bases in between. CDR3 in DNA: TGTGCCAGCAGCTTAGCCCCCGTGGAGCAACCGCTCTACAATGAGCAGTTCTTC. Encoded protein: CASSLAPVEQPLYNEQFF.

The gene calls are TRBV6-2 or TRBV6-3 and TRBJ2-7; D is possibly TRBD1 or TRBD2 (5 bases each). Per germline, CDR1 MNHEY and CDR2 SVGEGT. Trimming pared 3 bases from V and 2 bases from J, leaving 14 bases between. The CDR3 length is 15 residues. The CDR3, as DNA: TGTGCCAGCAGTTATTCCCGGGACGGTACCTACGAGCAGTACTTC. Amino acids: CASSYSRDGTYEQYF.

As DNA, the CDR3 is TGTGCCAGCAGTGACGTACAGAGCAATCAGCCCCAGCATTTT. It is translated as CASSDVQSNQPQHF. The rearrangement links TRBV12-3 or TRBV12-4 to TRBJ1-5, with unresolved D. Trimming stripped 5 bases from V and 1 base from J, with 9 bases between. The CDR3 has 14 residues.

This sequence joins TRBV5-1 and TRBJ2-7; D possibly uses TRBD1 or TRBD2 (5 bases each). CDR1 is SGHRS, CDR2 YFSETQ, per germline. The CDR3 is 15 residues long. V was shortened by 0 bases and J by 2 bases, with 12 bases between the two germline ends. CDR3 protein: CASSLGDLPPYEQYV. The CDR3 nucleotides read TGCGCCAGCAGCTTGGGGGACCTTCCACCCTACGAGCAGTACGTC.

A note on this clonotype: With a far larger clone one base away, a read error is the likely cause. The CDR3 is CASSYGGGSYNEQFF. The DNA of the CDR3 is TGTGCCAGCAGTTACGGGGGGGGGTCCTACAATGAGCAGTTCTTC. V is TRBV6-5 and J is TRBJ2-1, with TRBD2 identical over 7 bases. Germline CDR1 and CDR2: MNHEY and SVGAGI. The CDR3 covers 15 residues. V trimming: 2 bases; J trimming: 1 base; junction bases outside the gene matches: 2.

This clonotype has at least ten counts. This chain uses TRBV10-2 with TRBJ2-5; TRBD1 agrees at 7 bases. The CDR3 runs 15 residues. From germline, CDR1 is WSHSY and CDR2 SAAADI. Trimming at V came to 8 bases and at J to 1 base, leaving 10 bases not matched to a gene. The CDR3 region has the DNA TGCGCCAGCCTAGAGGCAGGGGGAGTCCAAGAGACCCAGTACTTC. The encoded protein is CASLEAGGVQETQYF.

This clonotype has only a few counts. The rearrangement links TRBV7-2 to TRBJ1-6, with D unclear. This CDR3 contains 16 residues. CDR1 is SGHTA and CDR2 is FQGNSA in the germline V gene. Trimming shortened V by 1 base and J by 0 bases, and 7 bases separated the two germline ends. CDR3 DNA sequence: TGTGCCAGCAGCTTAGTTCGGAGCTCCTATAATTCACCCCTCCACTTT. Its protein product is CASSLVRSSYNSPLHF.

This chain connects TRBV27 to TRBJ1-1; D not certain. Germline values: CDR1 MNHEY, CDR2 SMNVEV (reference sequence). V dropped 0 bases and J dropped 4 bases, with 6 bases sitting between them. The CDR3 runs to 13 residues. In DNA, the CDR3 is TGTGCCAGCAGTTTATCCGGGATCACTGAAGCTTTCTTT. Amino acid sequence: CASSLSGITEAFF.

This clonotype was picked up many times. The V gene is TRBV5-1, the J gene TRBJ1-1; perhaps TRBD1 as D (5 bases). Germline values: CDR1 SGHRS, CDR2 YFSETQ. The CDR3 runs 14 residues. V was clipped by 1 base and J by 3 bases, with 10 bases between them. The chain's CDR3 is CASSLRGGDTEAFF. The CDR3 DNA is TGCGCCAGCAGCTTGCGGGGAGGGGACACTGAAGCTTTCTTT.

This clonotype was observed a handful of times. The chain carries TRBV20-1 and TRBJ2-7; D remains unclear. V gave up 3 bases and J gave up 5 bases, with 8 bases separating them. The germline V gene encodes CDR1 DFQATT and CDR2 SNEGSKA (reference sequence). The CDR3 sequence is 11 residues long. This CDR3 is CSARGRNEQYF. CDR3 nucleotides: TGCAGTGCTAGGGGCCGGAACGAGCAGTACTTC.

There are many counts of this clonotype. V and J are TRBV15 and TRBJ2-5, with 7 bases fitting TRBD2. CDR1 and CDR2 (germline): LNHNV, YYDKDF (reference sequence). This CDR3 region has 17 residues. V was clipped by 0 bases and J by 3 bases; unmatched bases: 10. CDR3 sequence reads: CATSRDWASGAKETQYF. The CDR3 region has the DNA TGTGCCACCAGCAGAGATTGGGCTAGCGGAGCCAAAGAGACCCAGTACTTC.

Here the CDR3 DNA reads TGTGCCAGCTCGCCATCACAGGGGGCGATGAACACCGGGGAGCTGTTTTTT. Its protein product is CASSPSQGAMNTGELFF. The chain links TRBV18 to TRBJ2-2, with TRBD1 matching over 9 bases. Looked up from germline, CDR1 is KGHSH and CDR2 is LQKENI. Unmatched junction bases numbered 9, after V lost 6 bases and J lost 1 base. The CDR3 is 17 amino acids. Using reference TRBV18 and TRBJ2-2 for the parts outside the CDR3, the full variable domain is NAGVMQNPRHLVRRRGQEARLRCSPMKGHSHVYWYRQLPEEGLKFMVYLQKENIIDESGMPKERFSAEFPKEGPSILRIQQVVRGDSAAYFCASSPSQGAMNTGELFFGEGSRLTVL.

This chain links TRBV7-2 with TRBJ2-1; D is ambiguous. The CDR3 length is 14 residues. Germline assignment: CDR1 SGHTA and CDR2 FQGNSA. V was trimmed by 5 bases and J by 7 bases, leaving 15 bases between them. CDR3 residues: CASSPVAVRNEQFF. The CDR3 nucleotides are TGTGCCAGCAGCCCTGTGGCGGTGCGAAATGAGCAGTTCTTC.

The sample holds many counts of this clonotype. The CDR3 sequence: CASSMDSYEQYV. CDR3 nucleotides: TGTGCCAGCAGCATGGATTCCTACGAGCAGTACGTC. The chain is built from TRBV28 and TRBJ2-7; D unclear. There are 12 residues in the CDR3. Germline loops: CDR1 MDHEN, CDR2 SYDVKM. The ends were cut back, 6 bases at V and 1 base at J, with 7 bases in the middle.

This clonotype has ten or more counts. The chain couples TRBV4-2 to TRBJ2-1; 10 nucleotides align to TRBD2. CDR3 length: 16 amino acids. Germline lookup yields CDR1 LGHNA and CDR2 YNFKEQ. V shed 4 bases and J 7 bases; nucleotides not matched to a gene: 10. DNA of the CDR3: TGTGCCAGCAGCCGTGAAAGCGGGGGGGCTAATAATGAGCAGTTCTTC. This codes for CASSRESGGANNEQFF.

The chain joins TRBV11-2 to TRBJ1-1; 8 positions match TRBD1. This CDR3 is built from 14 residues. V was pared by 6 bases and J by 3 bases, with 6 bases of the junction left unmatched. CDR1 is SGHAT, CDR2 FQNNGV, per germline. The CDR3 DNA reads TGTGCCAGCAGGAACCGGGACAGGCACACTGAAGCTTTCTTT. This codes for CASRNRDRHTEAFF.

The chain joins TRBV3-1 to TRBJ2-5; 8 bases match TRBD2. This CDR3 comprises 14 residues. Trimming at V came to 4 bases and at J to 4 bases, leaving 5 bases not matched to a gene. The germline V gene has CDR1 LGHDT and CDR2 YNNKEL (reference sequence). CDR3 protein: CASSLREGRETQYF. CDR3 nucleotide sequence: TGTGCCAGCAGCCTTCGGGAGGGAAGAGAGACCCAGTACTTC.

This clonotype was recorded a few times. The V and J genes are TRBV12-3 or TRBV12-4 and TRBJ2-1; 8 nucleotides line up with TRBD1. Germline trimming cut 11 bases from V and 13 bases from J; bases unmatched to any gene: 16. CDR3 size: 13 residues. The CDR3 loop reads CADHPLRGQVQFF. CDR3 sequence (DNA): TGTGCCGACCACCCATTGAGGGGACAGGTACAGTTCTTC.

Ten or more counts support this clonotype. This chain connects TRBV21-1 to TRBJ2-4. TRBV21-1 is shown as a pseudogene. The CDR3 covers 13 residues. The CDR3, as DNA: TGTGCTGGCGGACCTTCTACCAAAAACATTCAGTACTTC. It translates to CAGGPSTKNIQYF.

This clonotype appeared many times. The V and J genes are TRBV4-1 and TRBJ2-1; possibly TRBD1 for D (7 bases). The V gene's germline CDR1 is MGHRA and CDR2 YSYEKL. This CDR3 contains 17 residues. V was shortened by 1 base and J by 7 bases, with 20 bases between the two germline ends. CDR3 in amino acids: CASSQVGSAPGGNEQFF. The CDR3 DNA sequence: TGCGCCAGCAGCCAAGTTGGTAGCGCCCCAGGGGGGAATGAGCAGTTCTTC.

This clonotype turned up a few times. The CDR3 DNA follows: TGTGCCAGCAGCTACGAACTAAATCAGCCCCAGCATTTT. Residues: CASSYELNQPQHF. This sequence joins TRBV7-2 and TRBJ1-5, with D uncertain. This CDR3 contains 13 residues. The germline gives CDR1 SGHTA, CDR2 FQGNSA. V was pared by 4 bases and J by 4 bases, with 8 bases between.